This T cell receptor (beta chain) was identified in a study of blood T cell repertoires in COVID-19. In the study overall: From T cells, B-cell-depleted T cells, or PBMCs came the material, which was cDNA or gDNA.

Original data processing: Amplified reference gene primers provided the basis for estimating nucleated cell counts. The repertoire was sequenced with immunoSEQ multiplex PCR; TCRdb's copy has only in-frame clones and lacks some. From that table come the V and J calls and clone size; the DNA was used to work out D and trimming. The table shows hundreds of thousands of clones, with under 90% occurring only once. V was clipped by 5 bases and J by 7 bases; unmatched bases: 10. Per the germline V gene, CDR1 is SGHTA and CDR2 is FQGNSA. The CDR3 sequence is 16 residues long. The receptor's source is a man younger than 40 with active or convalescent COVID-19. The sequenced sample was peripheral blood. V usage is TRBV7-2 and J usage is TRBJ2-2; 10 bases agree with TRBD2. The CDR3 sequence: CASSLGSGGANGELFF. CDR3 coding DNA: TGTGCCAGCAGCCTAGGGAGCGGGGGGGCGAACGGGGAGCTGTTTTTT.